The 24 T cell receptor beta chains in this list originate from one sample, sequenced in a study of T cells in Graves' hyperthyroidism and ophthalmopathy. Regions amplified from RNA transcripts were the TCR beta CDR3 regions. The HTBI primer set drove a first-round RT-PCR of the TCR CDR3. TCRdb itself ran the multiplex PCR reads through MiXCR, one entry per CDR3 protein. The repertoire holds about 320,000 distinct CDR3 sequences, with roughly 17% as singletons. Sequenced input: blood. These receptors were taken from a man aged 30-40 years with Graves' hyperthyroidism.

This clonotype has more than one count but fewer than ten. The chain uses TRBV6-1 and TRBJ1-3, with a weak D call TRBD1 (5 bases). This CDR3 contains 16 residues. Germline lookup yields CDR1 MNHNS and CDR2 SASEGT. The V end was cut by 2 bases, the J end by 0 bases, with 11 bases between. Written as DNA, the CDR3 is TGTGCCAGCAGTGAATCATGGGGCGGCTCTGGAAACACCATATATTTT. Translation: CASSESWGGSGNTIYF.

This clonotype occurred many times. The chain combines TRBV29-1 with TRBJ1-2, with a weak D call TRBD1 (5 bases). The CDR3 length is 16 residues. Trimming took off 4 bases at V and 0 bases at J, with 18 bases between the two ends. Germline CDR1 SQVTM, CDR2 ANQGSEA. CDR3 nucleotide sequence: TGCAGCGTTGGGGACGGATCTTTTAAAGCTAACTATGGCTACACCTTC. Translation gives CSVGDGSFKANYGYTF.

This chain joins TRBV6-1 and TRBJ2-5; D perhaps matches TRBD2 (5 bases). Germline CDR1 and CDR2: MNHNS and SASEGT. Trimming pared 5 bases from V and 2 bases from J, leaving 9 bases between. The CDR3 spans 13 residues. The CDR3 DNA is TGTGCCAGCAGTACTAGGGATCAAGAGACCCAGTACTTC. Encoded protein: CASSTRDQETQYF.

This clonotype was detected many times. CDR3 sequence reads: CASSLGGPLYNEQFF. For the CDR3, the DNA is TGCGCCAGCAGCTTAGGAGGGCCTCTCTACAATGAGCAGTTCTTC. This sequence joins TRBV5-1 and TRBJ2-1; TRBD2 is a possible D gene (6 bases). The V gene's germline CDR1 is SGHRS and CDR2 YFSETQ. The length of the CDR3 is 15 residues. The V and J ends lost 2 bases and 3 bases respectively, with 12 bases between them.

This clonotype was observed a handful of times. V is TRBV5-4 and J is TRBJ1-4, with D hard to call. Trimming removed 2 bases from V and 8 bases from J, with 10 bases in between. The germline CDR1 and CDR2 sequences are SGHNT and YYREEE (reference sequence). There are 13 residues in the CDR3. The CDR3 nucleotides are TGTGCCAGCAGCTTTCCGGAGGAGGAAAAACTGTTTTTT. Translation: CASSFPEEEKLFF. Full variable domain (rest looked up from reference TRBV5-4 and TRBJ1-4): ETGVTQSPTHLIKTRGQQVTLRCSSQSGHNTVSWYQQALGQGPQFIFQYYREEENGRGNFPPRFSGLQFPNYSSELNVNALELDDSALYLCASSFPEEEKLFFGSGTQLSVL.

This CDR3 reads CASSLGVLRSSGRAYNEQFF. The DNA for the CDR3 is TGTGCCAGCAGCTTAGGGGTCCTGCGGTCTAGCGGGAGAGCTTACAATGAGCAGTTCTTC. The chain recombines TRBV11-3 with TRBJ2-1, with 10 bases fitting TRBD2. Germline CDR1 SGHNT, CDR2 YENEEA. Unmatched junction bases numbered 16, after V lost 1 base and J lost 4 bases. The CDR3 sequence is 20 residues long.

This clonotype was seen only a few times. The rearrangement joins TRBV18 to TRBJ2-7; tentative D call: TRBD2 (5 bases). Germline lookup yields CDR1 KGHSH and CDR2 LQKENI. Trimming took 8 bases from V and 0 from J, leaving 20 bases between them. The CDR3 contains 16 residues. CDR3 coding DNA: TGTGCCAGCAGGGTAAATGAGGGCCCGAGCTCCTACGAGCAGTACTTC. Translated, it gives CASRVNEGPSSYEQYF.

This clonotype has just a few counts. J is TRBJ2-5 and V is TRBV27; 10 bases fit TRBD2. The length of the CDR3 is 16 residues. The germline CDR1 and CDR2 sequences are MNHEY and SMNVEV (reference sequence). Trimming removed 6 bases from V and 5 bases from J; junction bases left unmatched: 12. The CDR3 DNA sequence: TGTGCCAGCAGCGAGTCTAGCGGGGGTTATTCGGAGACCCAGTACTTC. This encodes CASSESSGGYSETQYF.

Of note for this clonotype: The junction does not match germline at one end; this may be a read error. This sequence joins TRBV5-1 and TRBJ2-5; 7 bases fit TRBD2. Per the germline V gene, CDR1 is SGHRS and CDR2 is YFSETQ. This CDR3 region has 17 residues. CDR3: CASNLATQPGGGETQYF. In nucleotides, the CDR3 is TGCGCCAGCAACTTGGCCACTCAGCCGGGAGGAGGGGAGACCCAGTACTTC.

With regard to this clonotype: This may be a read error, as it is one base from a much larger clone. The chain employs TRBV20-1 and TRBJ1-2, with a tentative D call TRBD1 (6 bases). Germline CDR1 and CDR2: DFQATT and SNEGSKA (reference sequence). The V and J ends lost 7 bases and 2 bases respectively, with 14 bases between them. The CDR3 runs to 13 residues. The CDR3 loop reads CSVHKGGNYGYTF. In nucleotides, the CDR3 is TGCAGTGTCCACAAGGGGGGGAACTATGGCTACACCTTC.

The table lists this clonotype with many counts. This chain uses TRBV3-1 with TRBJ2-1; 11 nucleotides align to TRBD2. V shed 6 bases, J shed 6 bases, and the junction held 1 base outside the gene matches. This CDR3 spans 13 amino acids. Germline V gene lookup returns CDR1 LGHDT and CDR2 YNNKEL (reference sequence). The CDR3, as DNA: TGTGCCAGCAGGACTAGCGGGATCAATGAGCAGTTCTTC. Its translation is CASRTSGINEQFF.

The chain is built from TRBV3-1 and TRBJ2-7; TRBD1 matches 9 bases. After removal of 0 bases from V and 2 bases from J, the junction contained 11 bases not matched to a gene. Germline V lookup: CDR1 LGHDT, CDR2 YNNKEL (reference sequence). The CDR3 has 18 residues. Written as DNA, the CDR3 is TGTGCCAGCAGCCAAGAATCGCTTCCGAGACAGGGGGCCTACGAGCAGTACTTC. It is translated as CASSQESLPRQGAYEQYF.

This clonotype has more than one count but fewer than ten. The germline gene is not matched at one end of the junction; a read error may be the cause. The chain combines TRBV3-1 with TRBJ2-3, with 10 bases fitting TRBD2. Germline V lookup: CDR1 LGHDT, CDR2 YNNKEL (reference sequence). This CDR3 contains 21 residues. The CDR3, as DNA: TGTGCCTGCAGCCAGCCGGGGCCTCGAGCGGGAGGGATACGGGGCACAGATACGCAGTATTTT. Translation gives CACSQPGPRAGGIRGTDTQYF.

This clonotype was detected ten times or more. J is TRBJ1-6 and V is TRBV11-2; D is uncertain. Germline lookup yields CDR1 SGHAT and CDR2 FQNNGV. The germline V and J ends were trimmed by 2 bases and 14 bases, with 19 bases remaining between them. CDR3 length: 15 amino acids. CDR3 nucleotide sequence: TGTGCCAGCAGCTTATCTTACTCTCGGGGAGTAACCCTCCACTTT. It is translated as CASSLSYSRGVTLHF.

Many counts were recorded for this clonotype. The chain uses TRBV20-1 and TRBJ2-1; D is perhaps TRBD1 or TRBD2 (5 bases each). The CDR3 is made up of 18 amino acids. Trimming cost V 0 bases and J 3 bases, with 21 bases left between them. Germline CDR1 and CDR2: DFQATT and SNEGSKA (reference sequence). The DNA for the CDR3 is TGCAGTGCTAGAGATAAGATTTGGGGGAGTGGTTTCTACAATGAGCAGTTCTTC. Translated, it gives CSARDKIWGSGFYNEQFF.

The table lists this clonotype with many counts. The genes are TRBV30 and TRBJ1-3; D ambiguous. The CDR3 extends over 13 amino acids. Germline CDR1 reads GTSNPN; CDR2 reads SVGIG (reference sequence). V was clipped by 2 bases and J by 0 bases, with 5 bases between them. CDR3 loop: CAWSWGSGNTIYF. The CDR3 coding sequence is TGTGCCTGGAGTTGGGGCTCTGGAAACACCATATATTTT.

This clonotype was counted ten times or more. V and J are TRBV9 and TRBJ1-2; D not resolved. Germline V CDR1 and CDR2: SGDLS, YYNGEE. CDR3 size: 15 residues. Trimming took 4 bases from V and 3 from J, leaving 16 bases between them. As DNA, the CDR3 is TGTGCCAGCAGCCCTGATAGGGCGGAGCACTATGGCTACACCTTC. Amino acids: CASSPDRAEHYGYTF.

The sample holds many counts of this clonotype. The chain couples TRBV7-2 to TRBJ1-2; 8 bases align to TRBD1. Looked up from germline, CDR1 is SGHTA and CDR2 is FQGNSA. This CDR3 is 15 amino acids long. The junction had 7 bases not matched to a gene; V was cut back by 0 bases and J by 7 bases. Written as DNA, the CDR3 is TGTGCCAGCAGCTTAGCCCCAGGGGGCAGCGGTGGCTACACCTTC. Residues: CASSLAPGGSGGYTF.

V is TRBV4-1 and J is TRBJ2-7, with D unresolved. Germline CDR1 and CDR2: MGHRA and YSYEKL. With 3 bases removed from V and 0 bases from J, the gap between germline ends came to 9 bases. CDR3 length: 14 residues. The CDR3 coding sequence is TGCGCCAGCAGCCACTCGGACCGCTCCTACGAGCAGTACTTC. It specifies CASSHSDRSYEQYF.

This clonotype was seen a handful of times. This chain uses TRBV19 with TRBJ2-1; TRBD2 matches 12 bases. CDR1 and CDR2 from the germline V gene are LNHDA and SQIVND (reference sequence). There are 20 residues in the CDR3. Trimming cost V 0 bases and J 1 base; bases outside gene matches: 10. For the CDR3, the DNA is TGTGCCAGTAGTATAGAACGGCTAGCGGGAGGGAAGGGATCCTACAATGAGCAGTTCTTC. This encodes CASSIERLAGGKGSYNEQFF.

This clonotype came up many times. The V gene is TRBV3-1, the J gene TRBJ2-2; weak D call: TRBD2 (5 bases). The CDR3 is 15 residues long. CDR1 and CDR2 (germline): LGHDT, YNNKEL (reference sequence). V was cut by 5 bases and J by 4 bases, with 14 bases left in between. This CDR3 reads CASSTPSRGTGELFF. In DNA, the CDR3 is TGTGCCAGCAGCACCCCTAGCCGGGGCACCGGGGAGCTGTTTTTT.

With regard to this clonotype: A much larger clone sits a single nucleotide away, making a read error possible. The DNA for the CDR3 is TGTGCCAGCAGCCCGTCCGGGGGAGGCTACGAGCAGTTCTTC. Translation gives CASSPSGGGYEQFF. The chain joins TRBV12-3 or TRBV12-4 to TRBJ2-1, with D perhaps TRBD2 (6 bases). V was cut by 6 bases and J by 10 bases, with 19 bases left in between. The CDR3 sequence is 14 residues long.

This clonotype was counted at least ten times. CDR3 coding DNA: TGTGCTAGTGGACACCAGAACCAGGGCTACGAGCAGTACTTC. Translating gives CASGHQNQGYEQYF. The V gene is TRBV12-5, the J gene TRBJ2-7; possible D gene TRBD1, 5 bases. Trimming removed 6 bases at V and 3 bases at J, with 15 bases between. Germline loops: CDR1 LGHNT, CDR2 FRNRAP. The CDR3 has 14 residues. The full variable domain, completed using reference TRBV12-5 and TRBJ2-7, is DARVTQTPRHKVTEMGQEVTMRCQPILGHNTVFWYRQTMMQGLELLAYFRNRAPLDDSGMPKDRFSAEMPDATLATLKIQPSEPRDSAVYFCASGHQNQGYEQYFGPGTRLTVT.

This clonotype was observed many times. The J gene is TRBJ2-2, the V gene TRBV20-1; D remains unclear. Germline V lookup: CDR1 DFQATT, CDR2 SNEGSKA (reference sequence). Trimming stripped 3 bases from V and 7 bases from J, with 12 bases between. This CDR3 region has 13 residues. The chain's CDR3 is CSARAGRDGELFF. DNA of the CDR3: TGCAGTGCTAGGGCAGGTCGCGACGGGGAGCTGTTTTTT.